This T cell receptor (beta chain) originates from a study of control samples from healthy donors and cancer patients (dated by TCRdb to 2019 to 2021). Library method: the immunoSEQ multiplex PCR assay. TCRdb re-hosts the immuneACCESS table, in-frame sequences only. Its copies lack some clones; in the studies checked, an unresolved V gene accounts for under half of them, and the cause for the rest is not known. Counted in this sample were 82,000 or so clones; approximately 94% of them appeared once. The ten largest clones take up around 4.7% of the sample. At the junction V is shortened by 0 bases and J by 0 bases, with 3 bases in between. The CDR3 runs 13 residues from the cysteine to the phenylalanine. The sequence is cut down to CDR3 DNA, 39 bases in frame from base 1. The germline V gene encodes CDR1 LGHNA and CDR2 YSLEER. With respect to this clone: The specificity of this receptor is unknown. Per-base qualities were not stored, and no clone one base away is much larger.

Here the chain combines TRBV4-3 and TRBJ2-7, with no confident D gene call. The sample consisted of blood. The TCR originated in a woman younger than 35 in good health. CDR3 region: CASSQEPSYEQYF. The bases read TGCGCCAGCAGCCAAGAACCCTCCTACGAGCAGTACTTC.